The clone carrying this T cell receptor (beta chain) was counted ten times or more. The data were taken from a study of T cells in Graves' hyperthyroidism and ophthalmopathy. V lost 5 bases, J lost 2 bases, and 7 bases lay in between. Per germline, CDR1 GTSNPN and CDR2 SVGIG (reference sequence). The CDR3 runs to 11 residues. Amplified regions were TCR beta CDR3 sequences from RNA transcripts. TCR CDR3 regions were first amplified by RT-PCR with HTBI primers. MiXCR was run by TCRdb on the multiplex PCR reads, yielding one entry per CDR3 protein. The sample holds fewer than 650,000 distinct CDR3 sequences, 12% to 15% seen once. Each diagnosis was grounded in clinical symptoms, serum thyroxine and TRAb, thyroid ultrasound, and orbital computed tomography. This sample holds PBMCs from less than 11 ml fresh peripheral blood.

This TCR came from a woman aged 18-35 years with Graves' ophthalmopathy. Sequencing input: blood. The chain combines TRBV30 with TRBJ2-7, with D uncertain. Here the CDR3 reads CAWLSPYEQYF. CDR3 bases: TGTGCCTGGCTGAGCCCCTACGAGCAGTACTTC.